Each of the 17 T cell receptor beta chains below was sequenced from the same sample in a study of cytotoxic CD8 clonotypes in ibrutinib-treated CLL. Sequencing was performed with immunoSEQ multiplex PCR; in TCRdb, only in-frame clones are kept and a portion is missing. Of hundreds of thousands of clones listed, around 70% are singletons. The sample consisted of PBMCs, taken after 24 months of ibrutinib treatment. The receptors here all came from a human donor with chronic lymphocytic leukemia.

This clone was found a few times. This chain uses TRBV27 with TRBJ2-3; TRBD2 matches at 12 bases. This CDR3 has 15 residues. Trimming removed 3 bases from V and 7 bases from J; junction bases left unmatched: 5. In germline, CDR1 is MNHEY, CDR2 SMNVEV (reference sequence). The CDR3 region is CASSFSTSGSHTQYF. CDR3 nucleotides: TGTGCCAGCAGTTTTTCGACTAGCGGGAGTCATACGCAGTATTTT.

This chain joins TRBV18 and TRBJ2-1; D uncertain. The CDR3 has 16 amino acids. From germline, CDR1 is KGHSH and CDR2 LQKENI. Trimming removed 0 bases from V and 1 base from J, with 10 bases in between. The CDR3 DNA is TGTGCCAGCTCACCACCATCCCGTGATTCCTACAATGAGCAGTTCTTC. Its protein product is CASSPPSRDSYNEQFF.

CDR3 in amino acids: CASSGPPARQIEQYF. The CDR3 region has the DNA TGTGCCAGCAGCGGTCCTCCAGCCCGGCAGATCGAGCAGTACTTC. This chain connects TRBV9 to TRBJ2-7; D remains ambiguous. This CDR3 comprises 15 residues. Trimming removed 3 bases at V and 6 bases at J, with 19 bases between. The germline V gene encodes CDR1 SGDLS and CDR2 YYNGEE.

The gene calls are TRBV19 and TRBJ2-1; tentatively, D is TRBD1 (6 bases). Deletions cut 0 bases from V and 12 bases from J, with 12 bases between. From germline, CDR1 is LNHDA and CDR2 SQIVND (reference sequence). The CDR3 sequence is 13 residues long. Here the CDR3 reads CASSIDRGWGQFF. The CDR3 region has the DNA TGTGCCAGTAGTATAGACAGGGGATGGGGGCAGTTCTTC.

This clone was observed a few times. The chain couples TRBV9 to TRBJ2-1, with D possibly being TRBD2 (5 bases). The V gene's germline CDR1 is SGDLS and CDR2 YYNGEE. The CDR3 extends over 12 amino acids. V was clipped by 4 bases and J by 7 bases, with 9 bases between them. This chain's CDR3 is CASSYTGNEQFF. The CDR3 bases are TGTGCCAGCAGCTATACGGGGAATGAGCAGTTCTTC.

The chain combines TRBV2 with TRBJ2-3; possible D gene TRBD2, 6 bases. V was pared by 4 bases and J by 3 bases, with 17 bases between. Germline CDR1 SNHLY, CDR2 FYNNEI. The CDR3 contains 16 residues. CDR3 sequence: CASSGRWGVSTDTQYF. CDR3 DNA sequence: TGTGCCAGCAGTGGTCGTTGGGGGGTCAGTACAGATACGCAGTATTTT.

This clone came up a few times. The chain is built from TRBV2 and TRBJ1-5; unclear D gene. Germline CDR1 SNHLY, CDR2 FYNNEI. V was cut by 3 bases and J by 0 bases, with 9 bases left in between. The CDR3 is 15 residues long. The CDR3 is CASSEFEISNQPQHF. CDR3 coding DNA: TGTGCCAGCAGTGAGTTTGAGATTAGCAATCAGCCCCAGCATTTT.

The V call is TRBV29-1, the J call TRBJ2-2; D possibly corresponds to TRBD1 (6 bases). Trimming shortened V by 4 bases and J by 5 bases, and 11 bases separated the two germline ends. The germline CDR1 and CDR2 sequences are SQVTM and ANQGSEA. The CDR3 loop spans 13 amino acids. As DNA, the CDR3 is TGCAGCGTTGGGGGCCAGGGGACCGGGGAGCTGTTTTTT. Amino acid sequence: CSVGGQGTGELFF.

CDR3 nucleotides: TGCAGCGTCGGTAGACAGTTCTCTAACTATGGCTACACCTTC. It specifies CSVGRQFSNYGYTF. The chain links TRBV29-1 to TRBJ1-2; possibly TRBD1 for D (5 bases). Looked up from germline, CDR1 is SQVTM and CDR2 is ANQGSEA. This CDR3 region has 14 residues. V shed 6 bases and J shed 0 bases, with 14 bases lying between them.

The chain couples TRBV5-1 to TRBJ1-2; D ambiguous. This CDR3 is built from 14 residues. With 4 bases removed from V and 7 bases from J, the gap between germline ends came to 17 bases. Per the germline V gene, CDR1 is SGHRS and CDR2 is YFSETQ. CDR3 sequence: CASSERIGSGGYTF. The CDR3 DNA is TGCGCCAGCAGCGAGAGGATCGGATCGGGTGGCTACACCTTC.

V usage is TRBV14 and J usage is TRBJ2-7; 7 bases line up with TRBD2. The V gene end was trimmed by 3 bases and the J gene end by 0 bases; junction bases not matched to a gene: 5. Germline V gene data show CDR1 as SGHDN and CDR2 as FVKESK. The CDR3 contains 15 residues. The CDR3 nucleotides read TGTGCCAGCAGCCAGTTTGGCGGGAGCTCCTACGAGCAGTACTTC. This sequence encodes CASSQFGGSSYEQYF.

The rearrangement links TRBV27 to TRBJ1-5, with no clear D. Germline V gene data show CDR1 as MNHEY and CDR2 as SMNVEV (reference sequence). This CDR3 comprises 13 residues. V was trimmed by 5 bases and J by 4 bases, leaving 9 bases between them. The CDR3 here is CASSPSLNQPQHF. CDR3 nucleotides: TGTGCCAGCAGTCCCTCTTTGAATCAGCCCCAGCATTTT.

V gene TRBV7-8 combines with J gene TRBJ2-5; 9 bases map to TRBD2. Germline V CDR1 and CDR2: SGHVS, FQNEAQ. The length of the CDR3 is 18 residues. V gave up 1 base and J gave up 7 bases; unmatched junction bases: 16. The CDR3 reads CASSLDPGGRAGSTTQYF. DNA of the CDR3: TGTGCCAGCAGCTTAGATCCCGGCGGGAGGGCAGGGAGTACGACCCAGTACTTC.

This clone has just a few counts. The CDR3 region has the DNA TGCAGCCCGGGACCGGGGGAGCAGTACTTC. Protein product: CSPGPGEQYF. The chain couples TRBV20-1 to TRBJ2-7; tentatively, D is TRBD1 or TRBD2 (5 bases each). The CDR3 is 10 amino acids. CDR1 and CDR2 (germline): DFQATT, SNEGSKA (reference sequence).

The V call is TRBV29-1, the J call TRBJ2-5; D is unclear. The germline V gene encodes CDR1 SQVTM and CDR2 ANQGSEA. The CDR3 is made up of 14 amino acids. The ends were cut back, 0 bases at V and 7 bases at J, with 15 bases in the middle. CDR3 protein: CSVEDRPNIGTQYF. DNA for the CDR3: TGCAGCGTTGAAGATCGGCCCAACATCGGGACCCAGTACTTC.

This chain connects TRBV5-1 to TRBJ2-1; D is uncertain. Germline V gene lookup returns CDR1 SGHRS and CDR2 YFSETQ. V was trimmed by 6 bases and J by 6 bases, leaving 10 bases between them. The CDR3 covers 12 residues. The CDR3, as DNA: TGCGCCAGCACAGAGGTGAGCAATGAGCAGTTCTTC. Its translation is CASTEVSNEQFF.

This clone is a singleton in its sample. This chain connects TRBV6-5 to TRBJ2-7, with D unresolved. The V and J ends lost 0 bases and 3 bases respectively, with 9 bases between them. The CDR3 length is 14 residues. Per the germline V gene, CDR1 is MNHEY and CDR2 is SVGAGI. The CDR3 DNA reads TGTGCCAGCAGTTACTCAACCGGGTTCTACGAGCAGTACTTC. Translation: CASSYSTGFYEQYF.